This T cell receptor beta chain was identified in a study of Ad26.COV2.S vaccination and SARS-CoV-2 variants. Stated treatment: approximately 18 received Ad26.COV2.S at low or high dose, single or two shots; about five received placebo; per-sample allocation not given. Sampling happened 63 days after the first vaccine or placebo injection. Trimming removed 5 bases at V and 2 bases at J, with 18 bases between. The CDR3 length is 16 residues. The germline V gene has CDR1 SEHNR and CDR2 FQNEAQ (reference sequence). Assay used: immunoSEQ multiplex PCR; TCRdb lists only in-frame clones, some missing. The sample gives about half a million clones, about nine tenths of which show up once; about 1.7% is in the top ten.

This TCR derives from a person aged 18-60 years who received the Ad26.COV2.S COVID-19 vaccine or a placebo. This sequence joins TRBV7-9 and TRBJ2-5, with D possibly TRBD2 on 5 matching bases. Source: peripheral blood, taken in a trial of Ad26.COV2.S vaccine versus placebo. CDR3 coding DNA: TGTGCCAGCAGCCGAATGCCCCGCAGGACTCAAGAGACCCAGTACTTC. The encoded protein is CASSRMPRRTQETQYF.